The TCR beta chain described here comes from a study of shared T cell receptors in the human thymus. Clones were read by immunoSEQ multiplex PCR, and TCRdb kept only the in-frame ones, dropping some. This sample has about 730,000 clones, with roughly 88% found just once. This CDR3 region has 12 residues. Trimming removed 6 bases from V and 8 bases from J, with 13 bases in between. Germline CDR1 and CDR2: LNHDA and SQIVND (reference sequence). These records were also assigned to another study, of human thymus T cells.

The sequence came from a girl in the first two years of life with a congenital heart defect. The chain combines TRBV19 with TRBJ1-2; the D is unclear. Specimen: thymocytes. This CDR3 reads CASRGEVGGYTF. The CDR3 nucleotides are TGTGCCAGTAGGGGAGAAGTGGGGGGCTACACCTTC.